The rows below give T cell receptor beta chains drawn from one sample of a study of shared clonotypes between healthy human individuals. Assay used: immunoSEQ multiplex PCR; TCRdb lists only in-frame clones, some missing. Among around 1.9 million clones listed, just under 95% were seen once. Sequenced: naive CD8+ T cells from PBMCs. These receptors all come from a young man in good health. Some clones in this sample may be carry-over from other donors' samples. CDR3s include the opening cysteine and the closing phenylalanine or tryptophan. Each record gives: V gene, clone size, CDR3 protein. For some rows the clone size is stated as once, few or many, or as a class when expanded; others skip it.

V gene: TRBV5-4; clone size: -; CDR3 protein: CASSLGTALYGYTF
V gene: TRBV7-9; clone size: -; CDR3 protein: CASSLGHNEQFF
V gene: TRBV7-9; clone size: -; CDR3 protein: CATSGQRNTEAFF
V gene: TRBV9; clone size: -; CDR3 protein: CASSVEGTSVNEQFF
V gene: TRBV30; clone size: -; CDR3 protein: CAWRTPGSYEQYF
V gene: TRBV4-1; clone size: -; CDR3 protein: CASSHGTSGGYEQYF
V gene: TRBV7-2; clone size: -; CDR3 protein: CASSLLGEAFYFF
V gene: TRBV27; clone size: -; CDR3 protein: CASSLYGTGGQETQYF
V gene: TRBV5-4; clone size: -; CDR3 protein: CASSPGGRNEKLFF
V gene: TRBV28; clone size: -; CDR3 protein: CASNWDRVGLYEQYF
V gene: TRBV7-2; clone size: -; CDR3 protein: CASSLSGMRTDTQYF
V gene: TRBV27; clone size: few; CDR3 protein: CASSLSGETQYF
V gene: TRBV27; clone size: once; CDR3 protein: CASSLQGARAGVGTDTQYF
V gene: TRBV28; clone size: -; CDR3 protein: CASSLYIHSPKGQETQYF
V gene: TRBV30; clone size: few; CDR3 protein: CACIDRLPGNTIYF
V gene: TRBV4-2; clone size: -; CDR3 protein: CASSQADFINAGLGGNYGYTF
V gene: TRBV6-1; clone size: few; CDR3 protein: CATTGNTEAFF
V gene: TRBV4-1; clone size: -; CDR3 protein: CASSQDRGAGGLPGELFF
V gene: TRBV12-5; clone size: -; CDR3 protein: CASGLPYNEQFF
V gene: TRBV7-9; clone size: -; CDR3 protein: CASSLYGSLDYGYTF
V gene: TRBV4-1; clone size: once; CDR3 protein: CASSQVLAGEEETQYF
V gene: TRBV6-1; clone size: -; CDR3 protein: CASSPTGLVGQPQHF
V gene: TRBV9; clone size: -; CDR3 protein: CASSARAGGSHNEQFF
V gene: TRBV5-1; clone size: -; CDR3 protein: CASSPGQGPYEQYF
V gene: TRBV6-5; clone size: few; CDR3 protein: CASSYSTGEQYF
V gene: TRBV28; clone size: -; CDR3 protein: CASSQRLAATYEQYF
V gene: TRBV7-3; clone size: -; CDR3 protein: CASSKWTGDTQYF
V gene: TRBV7-9; clone size: -; CDR3 protein: CASSLHSGSSSYEQYF
V gene: TRBV5-4; clone size: -; CDR3 protein: CASSWGLAGGNEQFF
V gene: TRBV7-8; clone size: -; CDR3 protein: CASSLEARTNEKLFF
V gene: TRBV4-3; clone size: -; CDR3 protein: CASSQRLGGWGEQFF
V gene: TRBV27; clone size: -; CDR3 protein: CASSFQGAGYEQYF
V gene: TRBV7-9; clone size: -; CDR3 protein: CASSLKLFAEAFF
V gene: TRBV6-1; clone size: -; CDR3 protein: CASSGRDTSYEQYF
V gene: TRBV6-5; clone size: -; CDR3 protein: CASIHGGQGEAFF
V gene: TRBV19; clone size: -; CDR3 protein: CASSMGTSAYEQYF
V gene: TRBV28; clone size: once; CDR3 protein: CASSSGPQFF
V gene: TRBV4-3; clone size: few; CDR3 protein: CASSQERIQVEAFF
V gene: TRBV7-8; clone size: -; CDR3 protein: CASSWDGEQFF
V gene: TRBV6-5; clone size: once; CDR3 protein: CASSYFSGNQETQYF
V gene: TRBV19; clone size: -; CDR3 protein: CASLRDREGGDEQFF
V gene: TRBV7-2; clone size: -; CDR3 protein: CASSGRLAQTAYEQYF
V gene: TRBV2; clone size: few; CDR3 protein: CASGGGSSYNEQFF
V gene: TRBV11-2; clone size: -; CDR3 protein: CASSPLTGDSYEQYF
V gene: TRBV5-6; clone size: -; CDR3 protein: CASSQGYGGFSYEQYF
V gene: TRBV29-1; clone size: -; CDR3 protein: CSVRAEPYEQYF
V gene: TRBV29-1; clone size: -; CDR3 protein: CSVVEWAGEQFF
V gene: TRBV7-6; clone size: few; CDR3 protein: CASSPPFGSELFF
V gene: TRBV28; clone size: -; CDR3 protein: CASSIMGLAGTGELFF
V gene: TRBV27; clone size: -; CDR3 protein: CASSFFGGYEQYF
V gene: TRBV2; clone size: -; CDR3 protein: CASSEAARRPDTQYF
V gene: TRBV7-9; clone size: -; CDR3 protein: CASSFLGGSVDEQFF
V gene: TRBV7-9; clone size: -; CDR3 protein: CASSSNRGDNEKLFF
V gene: TRBV19; clone size: once; CDR3 protein: CASSIDIQTEAFF
V gene: TRBV7-9; clone size: -; CDR3 protein: CASSSASPLEEQYF
V gene: TRBV28; clone size: -; CDR3 protein: CASSLWGGEAFF
V gene: TRBV21-1; clone size: -; CDR3 protein: CASTPPYEQYF
V gene: TRBV6-1; clone size: -; CDR3 protein: CASSETTGVSYGYTF
V gene: TRBV30; clone size: -; CDR3 protein: CAWSSISGRPYNEQFF
V gene: TRBV27; clone size: -; CDR3 protein: CASSFGGKGYEQYF